This T cell receptor beta chain was profiled in a study of naive and memory T cell subsets (TCRdb year 2017). Study-wide context: Sorted naive and memory T cell subsets from peripheral blood were analyzed in the study using a UMI-based, open-source pipeline for TCR alpha and beta sequencing. Complete agreement was observed between the functional CMV T cell responses and the IgG serology results. RNA was DNase-treated and reverse transcribed with TCR constant-region primers, mostly using SuperScript III.

Trimming at the junction amounts to 4 bases on V and 3 bases on J, and the germline ends lie 10 bases apart. The CDR3 holds 14 amino acids from the cysteine to the phenylalanine. CDR3 DNA is the only sequence kept; it has 42 bases, read in frame from the first base. The germline V gene (reference sequence) supplies CDR1 SEHNR and CDR2 FQNEAQ. Overall study results and their limits: TCR abundance followed a power law whose exponent differed between naive and memory subsets but was consistent across the three individuals. The repertoire findings for the naive and memory subsets could not be validated, as no ground truth was available. In both CD4 and CD8 cells, going from naive through CM, EM and EMRA, the Gini index went up while Shannon and inverse Simpson diversity went down. After error correction, only a single occurrence was seen for over 95% of naive TCR sequences, so much steeper abundance distributions were produced than in memory subsets. RNA-based TCR counts may be affected by expression changes linked to T cell activation and differentiation. Clonotypes were defined as single alpha or beta chain sequences, not paired alpha/beta receptors.

From the second PCR step onward, the TCR alpha chain libraries and the TCR beta chain libraries were amplified separately. Donor CMV status was determined by IFNgamma production from CD4+ T cells after overnight stimulation of fresh PBMCs with CMV viral lysate. Miltenyi beads were used first to positively select CD4 T cells, and CD8 T cells were then positively selected from the CD4-negative fraction. Cells were stained for CD3, CD4, CD8, CD45RA, CD27 and a live/dead dye and were sorted on a BD Aria II into four subsets based on CD45RA and CD27. For sorting, CD45RA-CD27- cells were defined as effector memory cells, while CD45RA+CD27- cells were defined as EMRA cells. Blood came from a few healthy volunteers, each fractionated into CD4 and CD8 T cells and then into four differentiation subsets. Roughly 0.11 L of peripheral blood was collected from each donor, and PBMC were isolated by Ficoll-Paque PLUS density-gradient centrifugation. After sorting, cells were lysed in RLT buffer, RNA was extracted using a Qiagen RNeasy kit, and the extracted RNA was stored at -80 degrees C.

The library came from UMI-ligation and nested PCR. An equimolar mix of two oligonucleotides covering both TRBC1 and TRBC2 was used as the beta constant-region primer. Four rounds of PCR were used to amplify ligated cDNA, with nested alpha and beta constant-region primers being used together with the SP2 primer. A single-stranded oligonucleotide bearing the SP2 primer plus a 12-nucleotide UMI was ligated onto the 3' end of the cDNA by T4 RNA ligase 1. The ligation reaction was incubated at 16°C for roughly 19-24 hours. PCR2 was typically run as a SYBR Green qPCR and stopped at a predetermined threshold to prevent over-amplification. Apart from the first purification, every purification step used Agencourt AMPure XP magnetic beads. Library quantification was done by Qubit, followed by a TapeStation check on which the main peak was expected at around 650 bp. Sequencing of the pooled libraries was done on an Illumina MiSeq using v2 2x251 paired-end kits, which typically yielded roughly 0.85-2 million reads per sample. Libraries were pooled at about 3.7 nM per sample, and 5-7% PhiX was added to improve cluster recognition. Per the authors' processing: V and J genes were assigned to Demultiplexor-processed FASTQ reads by Decombinator through tag matching, with a single base-pair mismatch being allowed. Collapsinator used UMIs to correct both sequencing errors and frequency errors arising from PCR heterogeneity. CDR3Translator translated TCRs and extracted CDR3s from the conserved cysteine to the FGXG phenylalanine, flagging non-productive sequences. Gini, Shannon entropy and inverse Simpson indices were calculated on repertoires subsampled to equal numbers of UMI-defined TCRs. Within the linear range, a power law was fitted to clonotype abundance distributions using maximum likelihood. On one naive CD8 sample, the pipeline and MIGEC gave similar UMI counts, unique TCR numbers and clonal distributions. The repertoires were searched for approximately 7,000 CMV-associated CDR3 sequences that had been compiled from VDJdb and a published dataset. TCRdb reran the public reads through fastp at Q25 and MiXCR, keeping productive beta chains. CDR3 protein duplicates are merged, each entry listing the most common genes and DNA. None of the V and J calls come from the authors' own analysis; TCRdb made them. The sample table records approximately 9,300 distinct CDR3 sequences; roughly 6% of these occur just once. More than 50% of the sample is taken by the ten largest.

This clonotype occurred a few times. Its antigen has not been determined. No per-base quality is available; no much larger clone lies one base away. The V and J segments used are TRBV7-9 and TRBJ2-1, with the D gene tentatively TRBD1 or TRBD2, based on 5 matching bases in each. The origin of this receptor is a human donor in good health. The sequencing input was CD4+ TEMRA cells from blood. Reading the label with the study, this specimen's cell subset or site is: effector memory re-expressing CD45RA, CD45RA+ CD27-. The CDR3 corresponds to CASSYGTSYNEQFF. The nucleotide sequence reads as follows: TGTGCCAGCAGCTACGGGACGAGCTACAATGAGCAGTTCTTC.